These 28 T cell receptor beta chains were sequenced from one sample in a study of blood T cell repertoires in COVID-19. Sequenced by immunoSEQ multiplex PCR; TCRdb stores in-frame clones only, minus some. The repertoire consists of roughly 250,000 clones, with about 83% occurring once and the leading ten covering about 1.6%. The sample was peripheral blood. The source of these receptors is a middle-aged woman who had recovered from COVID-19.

The CDR3 loop is CASSQGGAREETQYF. DNA for the CDR3: TGTGCCAGCAGCCAAGGCGGGGCTAGAGAAGAGACCCAGTACTTC. The gene calls are TRBV4-2 and TRBJ2-5; the D gene is possibly TRBD2 (6 bases). Germline V gene lookup returns CDR1 LGHNA and CDR2 YNFKEQ. CDR3 length: 15 residues. The V end was cut by 1 base, the J end by 3 bases, with 12 bases between.

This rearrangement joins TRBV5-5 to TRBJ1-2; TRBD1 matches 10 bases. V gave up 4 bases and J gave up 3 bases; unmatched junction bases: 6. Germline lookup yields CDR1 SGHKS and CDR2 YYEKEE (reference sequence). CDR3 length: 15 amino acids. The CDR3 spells CASSLGTGVYYGYTF. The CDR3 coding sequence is TGTGCCAGCAGCCTCGGGACAGGGGTATACTATGGCTACACCTTC. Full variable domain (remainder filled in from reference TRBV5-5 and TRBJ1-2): DAGVTQSPTHLIKTRGQQVTLRCSPISGHKSVSWYQQVLGQGPQFIFQYYEKEERGRGNFPDRFSARQFPNYSSELNVNALLLGDSALYLCASSLGTGVYYGYTFGSGTRLTVV.

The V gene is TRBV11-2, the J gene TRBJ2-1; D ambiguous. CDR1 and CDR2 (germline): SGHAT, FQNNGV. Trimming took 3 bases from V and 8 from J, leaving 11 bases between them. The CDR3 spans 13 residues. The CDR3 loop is CASSFPGFHEQFF. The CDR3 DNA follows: TGTGCCAGCAGCTTTCCTGGCTTCCATGAGCAGTTCTTC.

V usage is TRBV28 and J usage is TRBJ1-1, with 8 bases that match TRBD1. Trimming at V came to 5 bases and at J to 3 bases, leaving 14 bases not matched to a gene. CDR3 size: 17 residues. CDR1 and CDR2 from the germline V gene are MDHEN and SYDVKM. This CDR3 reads CASSHNPRQGWDTEAFF. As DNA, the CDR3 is TGTGCCAGCAGTCACAACCCCCGACAGGGGTGGGACACTGAAGCTTTCTTT.

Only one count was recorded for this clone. The CDR3 spells CASSSPGEAKNIQYF. In DNA, the CDR3 is TGTGCCAGCAGCTCCCCAGGGGAAGCCAAAAACATTCAGTACTTC. The chain recombines TRBV6-6 with TRBJ2-4; D possibly corresponds to TRBD1 (6 bases). CDR3 length: 15 amino acids. Germline V CDR1 and CDR2: MNHNY, SVGAGI (reference sequence). Trimming pared 6 bases from V and 0 bases from J, leaving 12 bases between.

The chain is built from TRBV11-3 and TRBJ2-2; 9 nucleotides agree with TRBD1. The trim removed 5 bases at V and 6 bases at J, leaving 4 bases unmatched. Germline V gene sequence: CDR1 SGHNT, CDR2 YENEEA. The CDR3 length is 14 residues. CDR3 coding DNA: TGTGCCAGCAGCCCGGGACAGGGTTCCGGGGAGCTGTTTTTT. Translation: CASSPGQGSGELFF.

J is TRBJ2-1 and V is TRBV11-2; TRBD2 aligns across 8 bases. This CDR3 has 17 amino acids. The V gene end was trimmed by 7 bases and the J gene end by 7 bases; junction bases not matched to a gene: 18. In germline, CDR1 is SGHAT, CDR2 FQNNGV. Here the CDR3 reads CASNLNRGSGGVNEQFF. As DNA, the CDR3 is TGTGCCAGCAACCTAAACCGGGGGTCCGGGGGGGTGAATGAGCAGTTCTTC.

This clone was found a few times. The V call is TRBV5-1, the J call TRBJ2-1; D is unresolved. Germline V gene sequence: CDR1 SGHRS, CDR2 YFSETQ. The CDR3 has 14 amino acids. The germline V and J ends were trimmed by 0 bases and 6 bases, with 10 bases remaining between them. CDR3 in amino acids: CASSLGPGANEQFF. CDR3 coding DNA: TGCGCCAGCAGCTTGGGCCCCGGAGCCAATGAGCAGTTCTTC.

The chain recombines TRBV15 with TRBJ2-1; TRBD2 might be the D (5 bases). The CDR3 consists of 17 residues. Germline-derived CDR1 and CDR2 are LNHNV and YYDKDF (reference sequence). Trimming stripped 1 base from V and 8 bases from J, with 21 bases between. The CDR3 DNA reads TGTGCCACCAGCAGAGGTACGGGGTCCGAGAGAAGTGATGAGCAGTTCTTC. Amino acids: CATSRGTGSERSDEQFF.

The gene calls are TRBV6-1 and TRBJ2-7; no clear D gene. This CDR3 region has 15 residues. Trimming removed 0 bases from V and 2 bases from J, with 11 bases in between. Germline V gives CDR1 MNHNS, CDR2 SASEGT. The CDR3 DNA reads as TGTGCCAGCAGTGAAGCAGCCGGTACCACCTACGAGCAGTACTTC. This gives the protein CASSEAAGTTYEQYF.

In nucleotides, the CDR3 is TGTGCCAGCAGCTTCCAATCGAACACTGAAGCTTTCTTT. This encodes CASSFQSNTEAFF. J is TRBJ1-1 and V is TRBV11-2; no definite D call. The V end lost 3 bases, the J end lost 1 base, and 6 bases lay between the germline ends. The CDR3 contains 13 residues. Germline lookup yields CDR1 SGHAT and CDR2 FQNNGV.

CDR3 sequence (DNA): TGTGCCAGCAGTGACTTGGCGGGAGCCACGCAGTTCTTC. This translates into CASSDLAGATQFF. The chain joins TRBV2 to TRBJ2-1; 7 nucleotides line up with TRBD2. V lost 3 bases, J lost 12 bases, and 8 bases stayed unmatched. Germline CDR1 SNHLY, CDR2 FYNNEI. The CDR3 has 13 residues.

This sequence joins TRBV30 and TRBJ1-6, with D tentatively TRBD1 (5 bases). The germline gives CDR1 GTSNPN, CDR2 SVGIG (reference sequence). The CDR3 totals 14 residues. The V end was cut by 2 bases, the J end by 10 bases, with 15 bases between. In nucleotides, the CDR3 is TGTGCCTGGAGTCAAGGAGGGACTACCTCACCCCTCCACTTT. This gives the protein CAWSQGGTTSPLHF. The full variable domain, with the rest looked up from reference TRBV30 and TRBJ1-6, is SQTIHQWPATLVQPVGSPLSLECTVEGTSNPNLYWYRQAAGRGLQLLFYSVGIGQISSEVPQNLSASRPQDRQFILSSKKLLLSDSGFYLCAWSQGGTTSPLHFGNGTRLTVT.

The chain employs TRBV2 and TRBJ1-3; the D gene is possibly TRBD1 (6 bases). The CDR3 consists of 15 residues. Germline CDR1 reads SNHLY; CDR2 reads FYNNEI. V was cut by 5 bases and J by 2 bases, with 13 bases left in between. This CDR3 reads CASSSPDSTGNTIYF. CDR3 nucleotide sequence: TGTGCCAGCAGTTCCCCGGACAGCACTGGAAACACCATATATTTT.

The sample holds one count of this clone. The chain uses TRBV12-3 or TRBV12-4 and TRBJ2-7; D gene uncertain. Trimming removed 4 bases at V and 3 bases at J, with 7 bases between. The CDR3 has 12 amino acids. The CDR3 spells CASSYGSYEQYF. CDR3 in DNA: TGTGCCAGCAGTTATGGCAGCTACGAGCAGTACTTC.

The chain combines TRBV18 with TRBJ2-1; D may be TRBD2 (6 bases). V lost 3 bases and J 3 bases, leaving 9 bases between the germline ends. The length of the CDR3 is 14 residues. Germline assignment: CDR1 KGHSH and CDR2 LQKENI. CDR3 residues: CASSPMEGYNEQFF. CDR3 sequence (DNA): TGTGCCAGCTCACCGATGGAGGGCTACAATGAGCAGTTCTTC.

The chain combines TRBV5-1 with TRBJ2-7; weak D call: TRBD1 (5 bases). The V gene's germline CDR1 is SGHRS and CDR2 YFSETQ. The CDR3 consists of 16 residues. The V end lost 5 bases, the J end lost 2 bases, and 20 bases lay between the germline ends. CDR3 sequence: CASRLDDRYPTYEQYF. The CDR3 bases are TGCGCCAGCAGACTTGATGACAGATACCCCACCTACGAGCAGTACTTC. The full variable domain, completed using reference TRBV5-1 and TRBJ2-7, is KAGVTQTPRYLIKTRGQQVTLSCSPISGHRSVSWYQQTPGQGLQFLFEYFSETQRNKGNFPGRFSGRQFSNSRSEMNVSTLELGDSALYLCASRLDDRYPTYEQYFGPGTRLTVT.

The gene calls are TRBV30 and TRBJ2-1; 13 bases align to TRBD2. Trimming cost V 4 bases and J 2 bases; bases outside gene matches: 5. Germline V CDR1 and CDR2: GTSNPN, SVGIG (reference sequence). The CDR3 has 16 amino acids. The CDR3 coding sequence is TGTGCCTGGATCCCCGGACTAGCGGGGGCCTACAATGAGCAGTTCTTC. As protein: CAWIPGLAGAYNEQFF.

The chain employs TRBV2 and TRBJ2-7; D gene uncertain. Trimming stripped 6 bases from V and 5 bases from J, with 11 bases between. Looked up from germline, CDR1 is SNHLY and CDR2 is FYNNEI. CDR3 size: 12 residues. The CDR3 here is CASRRDNDEQYF. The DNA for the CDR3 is TGTGCCAGCAGGAGAGACAACGACGAGCAGTACTTC. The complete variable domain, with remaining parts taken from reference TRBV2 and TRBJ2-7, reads EPEVTQTPSHQVTQMGQEVILRCVPISNHLYFYWYRQILGQKVEFLVSFYNNEISEKSEIFDDQFSVERPDGSNFTLKIRSTKLEDSAMYFCASRRDNDEQYFGPGTRLTVT.

CDR3 nucleotide sequence: TGCGCCAGCGCAAGCTCGGGGCTAGCGGAGACCCAGTACTTC. Amino acids: CASASSGLAETQYF. This sequence joins TRBV4-1 and TRBJ2-5, with D possibly TRBD2 on 6 matching bases. The CDR3 is 14 amino acids. Germline V CDR1 and CDR2: MGHRA, YSYEKL. V lost 8 bases to trimming and J lost 5 bases, with 18 bases between them.

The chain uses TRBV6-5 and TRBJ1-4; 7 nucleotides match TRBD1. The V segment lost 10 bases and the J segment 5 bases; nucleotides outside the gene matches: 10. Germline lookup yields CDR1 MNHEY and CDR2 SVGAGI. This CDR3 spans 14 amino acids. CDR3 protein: CATRLDRRNEKLFF. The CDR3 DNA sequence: TGTGCCACCCGGCTGGACAGGAGAAATGAAAAACTGTTTTTT.

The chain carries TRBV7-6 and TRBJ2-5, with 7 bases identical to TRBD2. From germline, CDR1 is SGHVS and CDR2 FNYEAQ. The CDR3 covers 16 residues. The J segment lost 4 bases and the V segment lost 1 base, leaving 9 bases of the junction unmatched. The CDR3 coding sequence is TGTGCCAGCAGCTTAGATTCGGGCTTAGCGGGAGAGACCCAGTACTTC. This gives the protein CASSLDSGLAGETQYF. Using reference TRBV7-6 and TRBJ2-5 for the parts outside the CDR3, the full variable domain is GAGVSQSPRYKVTKRGQDVALRCDPISGHVSLYWYRQALGQGPEFLTYFNYEAQQDKSGLPNDRFSAERPEGSISTLTIQRTEQRDSAMYRCASSLDSGLAGETQYFGPGTRLLVL.

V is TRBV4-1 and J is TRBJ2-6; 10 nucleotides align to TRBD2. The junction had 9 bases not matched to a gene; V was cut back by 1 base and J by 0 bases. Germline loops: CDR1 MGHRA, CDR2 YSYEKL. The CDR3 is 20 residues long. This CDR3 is CASSQVSGLAKYSGANVLTF. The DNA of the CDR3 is TGCGCCAGCAGCCAAGTCTCGGGACTAGCGAAGTACTCTGGGGCCAACGTCCTGACTTTC.

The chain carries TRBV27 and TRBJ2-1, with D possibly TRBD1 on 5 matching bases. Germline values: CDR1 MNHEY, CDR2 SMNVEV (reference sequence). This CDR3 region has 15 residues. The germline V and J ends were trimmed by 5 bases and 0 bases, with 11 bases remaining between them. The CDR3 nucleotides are TGTGCCAGCAGTCAGGGCCTAGACTCCTACAATGAGCAGTTCTTC. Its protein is CASSQGLDSYNEQFF.

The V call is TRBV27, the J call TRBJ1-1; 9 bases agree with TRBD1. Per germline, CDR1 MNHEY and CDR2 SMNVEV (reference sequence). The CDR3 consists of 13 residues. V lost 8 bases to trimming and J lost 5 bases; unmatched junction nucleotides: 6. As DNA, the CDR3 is TGTGCCAGCGGACAGGGGAGGTGGACTGAAGCTTTCTTT. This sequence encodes CASGQGRWTEAFF.

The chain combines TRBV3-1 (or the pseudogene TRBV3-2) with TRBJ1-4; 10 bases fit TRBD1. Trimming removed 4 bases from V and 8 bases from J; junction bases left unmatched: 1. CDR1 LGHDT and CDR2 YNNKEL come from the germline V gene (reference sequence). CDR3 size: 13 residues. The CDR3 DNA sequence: TGTGCCAGCAGCCGGGACAGGGGAGAAAAACTGTTTTTT. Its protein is CASSRDRGEKLFF.

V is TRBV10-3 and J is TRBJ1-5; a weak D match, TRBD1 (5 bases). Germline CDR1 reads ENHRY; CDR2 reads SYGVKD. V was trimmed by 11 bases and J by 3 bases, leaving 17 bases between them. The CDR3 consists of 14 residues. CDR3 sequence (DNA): TGTGCCGCCCGGAGGGACGGCAACAATCAGCCCCAGCATTTT. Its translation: CAARRDGNNQPQHF.

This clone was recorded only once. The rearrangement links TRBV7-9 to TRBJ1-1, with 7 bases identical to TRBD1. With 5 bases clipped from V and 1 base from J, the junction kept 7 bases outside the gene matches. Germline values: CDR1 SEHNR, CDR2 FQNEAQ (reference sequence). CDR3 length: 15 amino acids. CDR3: CASSPTGVTNTEAFF. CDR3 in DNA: TGTGCCAGCAGCCCTACAGGGGTCACGAACACTGAAGCTTTCTTT.